This TCR beta chain stems from a study of cytomegalovirus exposure and HLA in healthy donors. Whole-study results and caveats: Most subjects had HLA-A and HLA-B alleles reportedly predicted accurately by TCR beta sequences.

Germline trimming cut 6 bases from V and 5 bases from J; bases unmatched to any gene: 9. This CDR3 spans 14 amino acids. The V gene's germline CDR1 is MNHEY and CDR2 SVGAGI. PCR used 60 Vbeta primers and 13 Jbeta primers. Profiled with immunoSEQ multiplex PCR; TCRdb holds only in-frame clones, not every one. The sample has fewer than 120,000 clones, 78% seen once. Notes on this clone: Its matching antigen is unknown.

The chain carries TRBV6-5 and TRBJ1-1, with 7 nucleotides matching TRBD1. The receptor was isolated from a woman in her 30s in good health and CMV-seronegative. The sequencing input was PBMCs. The CDR3 here is CASSSSTGKTEAFF. DNA of the CDR3: TGTGCCAGCAGCTCTTCGACAGGGAAAACTGAAGCTTTCTTT.